The entry below gives a single T cell receptor beta chain sequence along with its context. Its matching antigen is unknown. Trimming took off 0 bases at V and 7 bases at J, with 6 bases between the two ends. The CDR3 has 12 amino acids. Germline V gene lookup returns CDR1 MGHRA and CDR2 YSYEKL. This specimen comes from a study of beta chain features in type 1 diabetes. Expressed TCRB transcripts got sequenced, as all isolated RNA was reverse transcribed. Generated by immunoSEQ multiplex PCR, the TCRdb table keeps only in-frame clones and is missing some. The table records fewer than 550,000 clones, approximately 10% of them present only once. Study observations and caveats: Insertions were fewer and deletions more numerous at VDJ junctions in type 1 diabetes patients.

The sample taken for sequencing was naive CD4+ T cells from blood. This receptor was taken from a woman aged 18-29 years in good health. The chain employs TRBV4-1 and TRBJ1-1; D not resolved. CDR3 in amino acids: CASSQEAGEAFF. CDR3 DNA sequence: TGCGCCAGCAGCCAAGAAGCGGGTGAAGCTTTCTTT.